This entry concerns a single T cell receptor (beta chain). The CDR3 runs to 14 residues. Germline V lookup: CDR1 KGHSH, CDR2 LQKENI. V gave up 3 bases and J gave up 5 bases; unmatched junction bases: 4. The data are from a study of blood T cell repertoires in COVID-19. The overall study: PBMCs, B-cell-depleted T cells, or T cells provided the cDNA or gDNA that made up the material.

Participant age was roughly 18 to 89 years, and participants resided in about two dozen US areas. The study assigned cohorts using participant-reported clinical history. Repertoires were generated with immunoSEQ multiplex PCR, while TCRdb's copy carries only in-frame clones and drops some. The repertoire holds roughly 200,000 clones, with roughly 89% as singletons. The sample was PBMCs or T cells enriched from blood (not recorded which). V and J are TRBV18 and TRBJ1-2; 9 positions agree with TRBD1. The receptor was derived from a woman aged 40 to 50 with acute COVID-19. Here the CDR3 DNA reads TGTGCCAGCTCACCGCCGGGGACAGGGTATGGCTACACCTTC. Translation: CASSPPGTGYGYTF.